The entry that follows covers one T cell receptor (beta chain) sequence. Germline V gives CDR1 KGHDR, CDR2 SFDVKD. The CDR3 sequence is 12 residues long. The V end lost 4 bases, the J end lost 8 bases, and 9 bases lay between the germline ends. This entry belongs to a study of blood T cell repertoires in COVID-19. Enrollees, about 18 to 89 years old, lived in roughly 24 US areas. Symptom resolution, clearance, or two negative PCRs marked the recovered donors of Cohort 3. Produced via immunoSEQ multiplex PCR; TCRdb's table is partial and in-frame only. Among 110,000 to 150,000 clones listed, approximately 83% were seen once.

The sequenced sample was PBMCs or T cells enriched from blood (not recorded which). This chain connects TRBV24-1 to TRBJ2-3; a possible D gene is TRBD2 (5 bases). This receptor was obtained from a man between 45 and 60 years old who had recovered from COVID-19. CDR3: CATSDLGLTQYF. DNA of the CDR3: TGTGCCACCAGTGACTTAGGACTTACGCAGTATTTT.